This section outlines one T cell receptor (beta chain) sequence together with its context. Its antigen remains unidentified. The record originates from a study of STAT5B mutations in CD4+ large granular lymphocyte leukemia. The study, taken as a whole, reports: Top patient clones used TRBV06 genes more often: 8/27 versus 2/35 in controls. Main leukemic clonotypes were patient-specific, but roughly 26% appeared at low frequency elsewhere.

TCRdb's copy holds only in-frame clones and misses some; the assay was immunoSEQ multiplex PCR. The table lists about 38,000 clones, roughly 85% of them singletons. The V end was cut by 4 bases, the J end by 1 base, with 7 bases between. Germline V gene data show CDR1 as SGHDN and CDR2 as FVKESK. The CDR3 spans 13 residues. Sequencing was carried out using CD4+ T cells from blood buffy coats. The receptor was derived from a human donor in good health. J is TRBJ1-1 and V is TRBV14, with D unclear. Here the CDR3 DNA reads TGTGCCAGCAGCCTGGGAGGGAACACTGAAGCTTTCTTT. This translates into CASSLGGNTEAFF.